Listed below are T cell receptor beta chains from one sample, sequenced in a study of T cells in Graves' hyperthyroidism and ophthalmopathy. MiXCR was run by TCRdb on the multiplex PCR reads, yielding one entry per CDR3 protein. In the table there are fewer than 650,000 distinct CDR3 sequences, about 15% of which are singletons. The specimen sequenced was blood. These receptors were collected from a woman younger than 45 with Graves' hyperthyroidism that later progressed to Graves' ophthalmopathy. Both conserved end residues are part of each CDR3. D genes are given only for firm matches. Expanded clones get a size class; other rows say once, few or many, or leave the size out.

-	TRBJ2-2	TRBD1	TRBV9	CASSVDRDRGGTGELFF	TGTGCCAGCAGCGTAGACAGGGACAGGGGGGGCACCGGGGAGCTGTTTTTT
-	TRBJ1-2	-	TRBV28	CASKSSQGRGYGYTF	TGTGCCAGCAAATCCTCACAGGGCAGAGGCTATGGCTACACCTTC
many	TRBJ2-5	TRBD2	TRBV7-3	CASSPGGGRSKETQYF	TGTGCCAGCAGCCCCGGGGGCGGGAGGTCGAAAGAGACCCAGTACTTC
-	TRBJ1-1	-	TRBV4-3	CASSQIREGTEAFF	TGCGCCAGCAGCCAGATCAGGGAAGGGACTGAAGCTTTCTTT
many	TRBJ2-2	-	TRBV7-3	CASSFSDTGELFF	TGTGCCAGCAGCTTTTCCGACACCGGGGAGCTGTTTTTT
few	TRBJ2-1	TRBD2	TRBV7-9	CASSLRTSGTNEQFF	TGTGCCAGCAGCTTAAGGACTAGCGGGACAAATGAGCAGTTCTTC
few	TRBJ2-6	-	TRBV5-5	CASSFRVSGANVLTF	TGTGCCAGCAGCTTCAGGGTGAGCGGGGCCAACGTCCTGACTTTC
few	TRBJ2-1	-	TRBV9	CASSFPQGGEQFF	TGTGCCAGCAGCTTTCCCCAAGGCGGAGAGCAGTTCTTC
-	TRBJ2-1	TRBD2	TRBV20-1	CSARDLGSGRAGNEQFF	TGCAGTGCTAGAGATCTCGGTAGCGGGAGGGCCGGCAATGAGCAGTTCTTC
few	TRBJ1-6	TRBD1	TRBV27	CASSPGGTRDSPLHF	TGTGCCAGCAGTCCAGGGGGGACACGTGATTCACCCCTCCACTTT
many	TRBJ2-2	-	TRBV30	CASHTGELFF	TGTGCCTCCCACACCGGGGAGCTGTTTTTT
-	TRBJ2-2	TRBD2	TRBV11-3	CASEGGVVDTGELFF	TGTGCCAGCGAGGGAGGGGTCGTGGACACCGGGGAGCTGTTTTTT
many	TRBJ2-1	-	TRBV12-3/TRBV12-4	CASLLAEASYNEQFF	TGTGCCAGCCTATTAGCGGAGGCCTCCTACAATGAGCAGTTCTTC
many	TRBJ1-4	-	TRBV6-1	CASSDKAGRPNEKLFF	TGTGCCAGCAGCGACAAGGCAGGGCGCCCTAATGAAAAACTGTTTTTT
many	TRBJ2-4	TRBD1	TRBV7-6	CASSSETGSVIQYF	TGTGCCAGCAGCTCCGAGACAGGGTCCGTCATTCAGTACTTC
many	TRBJ1-5	TRBD1	TRBV5-1	CASSSETGPDQPQHF	TGCGCCAGCAGCTCGGAGACAGGGCCCGATCAGCCCCAGCATTTT
many	TRBJ2-2	-	TRBV2	CASSGRGLDGELFF	TGTGCCAGCAGTGGGAGGGGGCTAGACGGGGAGCTGTTTTTT
many	TRBJ2-2	-	TRBV28	CASSLEITGELFF	TGTGCCAGCAGTTTGGAGATCACCGGGGAGCTGTTTTTT
many	TRBJ1-1	TRBD1	TRBV6-1	CASSARGLDTEAFF	TGTGCCAGCAGTGCCAGGGGGTTGGACACTGAAGCTTTCTTT
many	TRBJ1-5	-	TRBV28	CASRSRGQPQHF	TGTGCCAGCAGGTCGAGGGGGCAGCCCCAGCATTTT
few	TRBJ1-2	-	TRBV3-1	CASSRFRGGPLRGYTF	TGTGCCAGCAGCCGCTTCAGAGGAGGCCCCTTGAGGGGCTACACCTTC
many	TRBJ1-1	TRBD1	TRBV28	CASRTGTLGAFF	TGTGCCAGCAGGACAGGGACCCTTGGGGCTTTCTTT
many	TRBJ1-1	-	TRBV27	CASSPPGRKNTEAFF	TGTGCCAGCAGTCCGCCGGGACGGAAGAACACTGAAGCTTTCTTT
few	TRBJ2-3	-	TRBV7-2	CASSLVGGSPDTQYF	TGTGCCAGCAGCTTAGTTGGGGGTTCCCCAGATACGCAGTATTTT
many	TRBJ1-2	-	TRBV6-2/TRBV6-3	CASSIPRVGDDYGYTF	TGTGCCAGCAGTATACCTCGCGTGGGCGATGACTATGGCTACACCTTC
many	TRBJ2-7	TRBD1	TRBV11-1	CASSSASGGSYEQYF	TGTGCCAGCAGCAGCGCCTCAGGGGGCTCCTACGAGCAGTACTTC
-	TRBJ2-7	-	TRBV10-2	CASTGYYEQYF	TGCGCCAGCACGGGGTACTACGAGCAGTACTTC
many	TRBJ2-7	-	TRBV2	CASSFGNRFEQYF	TGTGCCAGCTCATTTGGAAACAGGTTCGAGCAGTACTTC
many	TRBJ1-5	TRBD1	TRBV27	CASSPRQGAIHQPQHF	TGTGCCAGCAGCCCTCGACAGGGAGCTATACATCAGCCCCAGCATTTT
-	TRBJ1-4	-	TRBV2	CASTESRGDENLFF	TGTGCCAGCACTGAATCCAGGGGTGATGAAAACCTGTTTTTT
many	TRBJ1-1	-	TRBV19	CASSITIQLNTEAFF	TGTGCCAGTAGTATCACTATCCAATTGAACACTGAAGCTTTCTTT
-	TRBJ1-4	-	TRBV7-2	CASSARGGKEKLFF	TGTGCCAGCAGCGCGCGGGGGGGGAAGGAAAAACTGTTTTTT
many	TRBJ2-5	-	TRBV2	CASSELEGGETQYF	TGTGCCAGCAGTGAACTAGAGGGAGGAGAGACCCAGTACTTC
few	TRBJ2-7	-	TRBV9	CASSAGVADSYEQYF	TGTGCCAGCAGCGCCGGGGTAGCTGATTCCTACGAGCAGTACTTC
many	TRBJ2-1	-	TRBV24-1	CATSDAGVSEQFF	TGTGCCACCAGTGATGCAGGGGTGAGTGAGCAGTTCTTC
-	TRBJ2-5	TRBD2	TRBV6-2/TRBV6-3	CASSYEWEGPEYF	TGTGCCAGCAGTTACGAGTGGGAGGGCCCCGAGTACTTC
many	TRBJ2-3	TRBD1	TRBV10-3	CAISPLQGAKGDTQYF	TGTGCCATCAGTCCTCTACAGGGGGCGAAGGGGGATACGCAGTATTTT